This passage covers 10 T cell receptor beta chains from one sample sequenced in a study of blood T cell repertoires in COVID-19. Repertoires were generated with immunoSEQ multiplex PCR, while TCRdb's copy carries only in-frame clones and drops some. Of 150,000 to 200,000 clones in the sample, approximately 88% are singletons; the top ten hold less than 3%. Sequencing input: peripheral blood. The receptors stem from a man between 60 and 75 years old with acute or convalescent COVID-19.

This rearrangement joins TRBV3-1 (or the pseudogene TRBV3-2) to TRBJ1-6, with TRBD1 matching 7 bases. CDR1 and CDR2 (germline): LGHDT, YNNKEL (reference sequence). This CDR3 contains 15 residues. V lost 1 base to trimming and J lost 10 bases; unmatched junction nucleotides: 7. The DNA for the CDR3 is TGTGCCAGCAGCCAAGGTCAGGGGGTAGGATCACCCCTCCACTTT. It is translated as CASSQGQGVGSPLHF.

The V gene is TRBV5-1, the J gene TRBJ2-3; a weak D match, TRBD2 (6 bases). The CDR3 runs 14 residues. The germline gives CDR1 SGHRS, CDR2 YFSETQ. Trimming removed 0 bases from V and 5 bases from J, with 10 bases in between. CDR3 in amino acids: CASSLGDLKDTQYF. The CDR3, as DNA: TGCGCCAGCAGCTTGGGGGACTTGAAAGATACGCAGTATTTT.

The chain joins TRBV24-1 to TRBJ1-2, with a possible D match to TRBD1 (6 bases). The V end lost 2 bases, the J end lost 6 bases, and 12 bases lay between the germline ends. This CDR3 region has 14 residues. Germline V CDR1 and CDR2: KGHDR, SFDVKD. Here the CDR3 reads CATSDSSGGHGYTF. In nucleotides, the CDR3 is TGTGCCACCAGTGATTCCTCCGGGGGGCATGGCTACACCTTC.

The J gene is TRBJ1-6, the V gene TRBV30; D gene uncertain. The CDR3 is made up of 13 amino acids. Germline CDR1 GTSNPN, CDR2 SVGIG (reference sequence). Trimming removed 1 base from V and 4 bases from J, with 5 bases in between. CDR3 residues: CAWSAVYNSPLHF. CDR3 in DNA: TGTGCCTGGAGTGCAGTGTATAATTCACCCCTCCACTTT.

In its sample, this clone was seen once. At one of its ends the junction is not consistent with the germline gene, which may arise from a read error. This chain connects TRBV28 to TRBJ2-1; 7 bases map to TRBD1. This CDR3 has 15 residues. Germline loops: CDR1 MDHEN, CDR2 SYDVKM. CDR3: CASTLGDSSYNEQFF. The CDR3 DNA sequence: TGTGCCAGCACTTTAGGGGACAGTTCCTACAATGAGCAGTTCTTC.

The chain is built from TRBV2 and TRBJ1-5; 11 bases fit TRBD1. The germline V gene encodes CDR1 SNHLY and CDR2 FYNNEI. V lost 10 bases, J lost 6 bases, and 8 bases stayed unmatched. The CDR3 extends over 14 amino acids. CDR3 protein: CATAGQGAFQPQHF. DNA for the CDR3: TGTGCCACCGCTGGACAGGGGGCTTTTCAGCCCCAGCATTTT.

The chain combines TRBV2 with TRBJ2-3; a weak D match, TRBD2 (6 bases). This CDR3 comprises 16 residues. V lost 7 bases and J lost 2, with 19 bases in between. Per the germline V gene, CDR1 is SNHLY and CDR2 is FYNNEI. CDR3 nucleotides: TGTGCCAGCAATAGAAATGGTGGGGGGATCACAGATACGCAGTATTTT. Translation: CASNRNGGGITDTQYF. The full variable domain, with the rest looked up from reference TRBV2 and TRBJ2-3, is EPEVTQTPSHQVTQMGQEVILRCVPISNHLYFYWYRQILGQKVEFLVSFYNNEISEKSEIFDDQFSVERPDGSNFTLKIRSTKLEDSAMYFCASNRNGGGITDTQYFGPGTRLTVL.

This sequence joins TRBV19 and TRBJ2-1, with D hard to call. This CDR3 contains 14 residues. The V end was cut by 7 bases, the J end by 0 bases, with 10 bases between. Per germline, CDR1 LNHDA and CDR2 SQIVND (reference sequence). The CDR3 DNA sequence: TGTGCCAGTACGAACTCTCTCTCCTACAATGAGCAGTTCTTC. This gives the protein CASTNSLSYNEQFF.

The chain recombines TRBV6-1 with TRBJ1-5; D not resolved. V dropped 2 bases and J dropped 6 bases, with 8 bases sitting between them. This CDR3 has 13 amino acids. CDR1 and CDR2 (germline): MNHNS, SASEGT. The DNA for the CDR3 is TGTGCCAGCAGTGAACGGGGAGGTCAGCCCCAGCATTTT. As protein: CASSERGGQPQHF.

This clone was recorded once. CDR3 residues: CASKGTGSVSPLHF. DNA of the CDR3: TGTGCCAGCAAGGGGACAGGGTCGGTATCACCCCTCCACTTT. The rearrangement links TRBV2 to TRBJ1-6, with 9 positions matching TRBD1. CDR1 SNHLY and CDR2 FYNNEI come from the germline V gene. There are 14 residues in the CDR3. V shed 7 bases, J shed 10 bases, and the junction held 8 bases outside the gene matches.